The next 15 T cell receptor beta chains were all read from a single sample in a study of T cell clusters in autoimmune cytopenias. Roughly 38,000 genome equivalents of blood DNA were amplified for TRB. TRB rearrangements were amplified by touch-down multiplex PCR with mixed TRB-A/B primers. TCRdb reprocessed the multiplex PCR reads, keeping one entry per CDR3 protein, no DNA. Recorded for this sample: over 3,500 distinct CDR3 sequences. Sequencing was carried out using peripheral blood. The receptors here all came from a human donor with an autoimmune cytopenia or autoimmune hepatitis (not recorded which).

The chain carries TRBV7-6 and TRBJ1-4; TCRdb calls TRBD1, which cannot be checked without DNA. Per germline, CDR1 SGHVS and CDR2 FNYEAQ. The CDR3 loop spans 15 amino acids. CDR3 protein: CASSLGSGNNEKLFF.

This sequence joins TRBV29-1 and TRBJ2-2. The CDR3 spans 13 residues. Germline CDR1 reads SQVTM; CDR2 reads ANQGSEA. CDR3 region: CSVGQLGSGELFF.

The chain has TRBV12-3 or TRBV12-4 and TRBJ2-4; TCRdb's D call, TRBD2, is unchecked because there is no DNA. The CDR3 contains 15 residues. CDR3: CASSRTSGTKNIQYF.

In terms of frequency, this clonotype is large (0.1 to 1%). The V and J genes are TRBV15 and TRBJ2-7; TCRdb calls TRBD1, which cannot be checked without DNA. Germline V gives CDR1 LNHNV, CDR2 YYDKDF (reference sequence). The CDR3 loop spans 16 amino acids. CDR3: CATSRAGTGQLYEQYF.

This chain joins TRBV10-3 and TRBJ2-1; TCRdb calls TRBD2, which cannot be checked without DNA. The CDR3 runs 13 residues. Germline V gene sequence: CDR1 ENHRY, CDR2 SYGVKD. CDR3 loop: CAISAGGDNEQFF.

The gene calls are TRBV11-2 and TRBJ1-1. CDR3 length equals 13 residues. CDR1 is SGHAT and CDR2 is FQNNGV in the germline V gene. This CDR3 reads CASSLAGGTEAFF.

The rearrangement uses TRBV6-1 and TRBJ2-7; TCRdb designates TRBD2, a call that cannot be tested without DNA. From germline, CDR1 is MNHNS and CDR2 SASEGT. The CDR3 consists of 14 residues. The CDR3 region is CASGGLLPPYEQYF.

The chain links TRBV6-6 to TRBJ2-7; TCRdb's assignment of TRBD1 cannot be checked, as there is no DNA. This CDR3 spans 15 amino acids. CDR1 is MNHNY and CDR2 is SVGAGI in the germline V gene (reference sequence). CDR3: CASRRQEGRGYEQYF.

V and J are TRBV7-2 and TRBJ2-5. This CDR3 has 13 residues. From germline, CDR1 is SGHTA and CDR2 FQGNSA. The CDR3 protein is CASSLSGKETQYF.

The chain combines TRBV6-2 or TRBV6-3 with TRBJ1-5; TCRdb designates TRBD1, a call that cannot be tested without DNA. This CDR3 contains 15 residues. Per germline, CDR1 MNHEY and CDR2 SVGEGT. The CDR3: CASSDRELSNQPQHF.

The J gene is TRBJ2-7, the V gene TRBV6-6; TCRdb calls TRBD1, which cannot be checked without DNA. There are 15 residues in the CDR3. Looked up from germline, CDR1 is MNHNY and CDR2 is SVGAGI (reference sequence). This CDR3 reads CASSSKTGASGEQYF.

The V gene is TRBV12-3 or TRBV12-4, the J gene TRBJ2-4; there is no DNA to check the TCRdb D call of TRBD1. The CDR3 is 16 residues long. This CDR3 reads CASSLRSQIGGNIQYF.

This sequence joins TRBV5-4 and TRBJ2-7; TCRdb's D call, TRBD2, is unchecked because there is no DNA. The CDR3 covers 15 residues. Germline V gene lookup returns CDR1 SGHNT and CDR2 YYREEE (reference sequence). The CDR3 sequence is CASSLPRAGAYEQYF.

This clonotype registers medium-sized by frequency. This chain joins TRBV30 and TRBJ1-2; without DNA, the TCRdb call of TRBD1 cannot be checked. CDR1 and CDR2 from the germline V gene are GTSNPN and SVGIG (reference sequence). The CDR3 is 14 residues long. CDR3 residues: CAWSVGQGNYGYTF.

Considering frequency, this clonotype is medium-sized. The V gene is TRBV29-1, the J gene TRBJ2-2; TCRdb picks TRBD1, but there is no DNA to check that call. This CDR3 is 15 amino acids long. The germline CDR1 and CDR2 sequences are SQVTM and ANQGSEA. This CDR3 is CSVVGAGGGTGELFF.